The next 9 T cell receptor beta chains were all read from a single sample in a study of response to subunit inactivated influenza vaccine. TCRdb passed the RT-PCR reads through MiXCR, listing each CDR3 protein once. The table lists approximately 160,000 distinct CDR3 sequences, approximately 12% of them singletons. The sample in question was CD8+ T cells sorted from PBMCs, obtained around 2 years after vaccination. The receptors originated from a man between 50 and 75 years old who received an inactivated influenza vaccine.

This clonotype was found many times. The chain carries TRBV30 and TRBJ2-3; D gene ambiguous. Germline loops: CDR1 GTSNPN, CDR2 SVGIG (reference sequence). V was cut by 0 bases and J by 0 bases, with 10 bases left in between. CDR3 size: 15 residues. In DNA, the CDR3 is TGTGCCTGGAGTGTAGATGTGGGAAGCACAGATACGCAGTATTTT. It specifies CAWSVDVGSTDTQYF.

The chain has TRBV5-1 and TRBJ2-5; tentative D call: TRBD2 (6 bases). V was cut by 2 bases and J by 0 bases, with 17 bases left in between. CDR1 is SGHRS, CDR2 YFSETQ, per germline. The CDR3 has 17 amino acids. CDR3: CASSFYPDSGYQETQYF. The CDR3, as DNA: TGCGCCAGCAGCTTTTACCCCGACAGCGGGTACCAAGAGACCCAGTACTTC.

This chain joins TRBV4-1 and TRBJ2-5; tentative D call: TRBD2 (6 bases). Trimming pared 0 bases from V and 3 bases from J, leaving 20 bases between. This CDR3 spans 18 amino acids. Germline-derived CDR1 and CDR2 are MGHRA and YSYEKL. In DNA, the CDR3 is TGCGCCAGCAGCCAAGATTCGGTAGCGGCGCTCCTAAAAGAGACCCAGTACTTC. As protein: CASSQDSVAALLKETQYF.

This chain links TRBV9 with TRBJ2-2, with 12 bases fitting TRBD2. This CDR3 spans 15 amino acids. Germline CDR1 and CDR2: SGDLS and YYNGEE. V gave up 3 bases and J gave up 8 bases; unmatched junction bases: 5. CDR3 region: CASSEGLAGLGELFF. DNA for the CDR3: TGTGCCAGCAGCGAAGGACTAGCGGGACTAGGGGAGCTGTTTTTT.

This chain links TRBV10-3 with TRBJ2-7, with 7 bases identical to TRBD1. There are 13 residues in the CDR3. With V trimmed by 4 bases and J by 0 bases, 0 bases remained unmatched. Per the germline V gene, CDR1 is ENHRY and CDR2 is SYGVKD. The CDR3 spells CAISGTGSYEQYF. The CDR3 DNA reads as TGTGCCATCAGTGGGACAGGCTCCTACGAGCAGTACTTC.

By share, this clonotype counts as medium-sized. The CDR3 is CASSFSGLAVYNEQFF. In DNA form, the CDR3 reads TGTGCCAGCAGCTTCTCGGGACTAGCGGTCTACAATGAGCAGTTCTTC. The V gene is TRBV7-3, the J gene TRBJ2-1; 11 nucleotides match TRBD2. V lost 3 bases, J lost 3 bases, and 4 bases stayed unmatched. This CDR3 has 16 residues. Germline assignment: CDR1 SGHTA and CDR2 FQGTGA.

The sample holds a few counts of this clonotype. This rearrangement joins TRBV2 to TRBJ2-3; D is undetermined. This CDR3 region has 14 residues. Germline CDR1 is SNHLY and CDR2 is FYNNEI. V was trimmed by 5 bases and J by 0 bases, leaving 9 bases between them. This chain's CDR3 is CASSIPTSTDTQYF. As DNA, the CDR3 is TGTGCCAGCAGTATACCGACGAGCACAGATACGCAGTATTTT.

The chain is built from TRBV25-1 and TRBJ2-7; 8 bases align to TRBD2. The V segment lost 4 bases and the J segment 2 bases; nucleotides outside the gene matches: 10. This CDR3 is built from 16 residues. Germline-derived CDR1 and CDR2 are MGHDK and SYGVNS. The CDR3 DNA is TGTGCCAGCAGTGCCCTTACGGGGGGGCCCGCCTACGAGCAGTACTTC. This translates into CASSALTGGPAYEQYF.

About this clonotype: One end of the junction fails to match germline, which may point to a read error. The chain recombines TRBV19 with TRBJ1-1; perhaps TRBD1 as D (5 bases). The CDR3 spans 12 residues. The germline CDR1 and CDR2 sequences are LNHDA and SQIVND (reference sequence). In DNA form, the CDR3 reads TGTGCCAGTAGTATTTGGGGCACTGAAGATTTCTTT. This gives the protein CASSIWGTEDFF.